This T cell receptor (beta chain) was identified during a study of T cell repertoires in cytomegalovirus infection. Regarding this clonotype: What it binds is not known.

From the reads, TCRdb called clonotypes with MiXCR, one entry per CDR3 protein. The table includes approximately 500,000 distinct CDR3 sequences, more than 30% detected once. CDR3 length: 15 residues. Germline V gene sequence: CDR1 MNHNS, CDR2 SASEGT. The trim removed 6 bases at V and 9 bases at J, leaving 12 bases unmatched. This specimen was cultured PBMCs, taken from culture after CMV antigen stimulation. The chain carries TRBV6-1 and TRBJ2-1; the match to TRBD2 covers 9 bases. The clonotype was recovered from a human donor in good health (CMV status not recorded). Some clones in this sample may be carry-over from other donors' samples. CDR3 in amino acids: CASSQRSGRLFEQFF. CDR3 coding DNA: TGTGCCAGCAGCCAAAGGAGCGGGAGGTTGTTTGAGCAGTTCTTC.